This T cell receptor beta chain was documented in a study of T-cell memory formation after mild COVID-19. Notes on the study in general: Contracting clones from day 15 to 85 showed balanced CD4/CD8; later expanders favored CD4+.

This CDR3 spans 13 amino acids. The V end was cut by 5 bases, the J end by 6 bases, with 16 bases between. Germline V gives CDR1 DFQATT, CDR2 SNEGSKA (reference sequence). A few counts support this clonotype. Its antigen is still unknown. From 5'RACE with constant-segment primers came TCR alpha and TCR beta cDNA libraries that carried sample barcodes and UMIs. TCRdb fed the 5' RACE reads into MiXCR, producing one record per CDR3 protein. The sample consists of under 300,000 distinct CDR3 sequences, around 15% of them appearing once. The V and J genes are TRBV20-1 and TRBJ2-5; possibly TRBD2 for D (7 bases). Sequenced input: PBMCs or a T cell subset sorted from them (not recorded which). The receptor's source is a man aged 18 to 30 who had mild COVID-19 (a few samples of this study predate the infection). Cell type and time point are not known. CDR3 DNA sequence: TGCAGTGCTGGGGGGGGGGCCATTAAGACCCAGTACTTC. This gives the protein CSAGGGAIKTQYF.